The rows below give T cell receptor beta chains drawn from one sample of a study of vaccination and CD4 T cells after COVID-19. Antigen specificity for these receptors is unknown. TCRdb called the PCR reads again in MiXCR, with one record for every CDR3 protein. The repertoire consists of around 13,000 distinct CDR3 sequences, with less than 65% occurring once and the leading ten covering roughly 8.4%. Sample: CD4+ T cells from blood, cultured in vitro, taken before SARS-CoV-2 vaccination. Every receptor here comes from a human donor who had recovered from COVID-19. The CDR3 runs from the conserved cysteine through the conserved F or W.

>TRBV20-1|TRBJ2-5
CSARDRTSGVETQYF
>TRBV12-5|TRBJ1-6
CASGLVTGVGSPLHF
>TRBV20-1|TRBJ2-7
CSARGSTGAYEQYF
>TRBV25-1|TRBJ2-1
CASSDYYNEQFF
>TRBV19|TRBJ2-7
CASSISGPSYEQYF
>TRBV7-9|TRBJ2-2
CASSPGQGAVGELFF
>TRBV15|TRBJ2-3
CATSRGEGLAGEDTQYF
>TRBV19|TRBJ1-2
CASSSAGQVGYTF
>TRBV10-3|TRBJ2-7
CAISEFAGRSYEQYF
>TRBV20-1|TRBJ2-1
CSASPAGYSYNEQFF
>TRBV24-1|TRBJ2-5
CATPRSETQYF